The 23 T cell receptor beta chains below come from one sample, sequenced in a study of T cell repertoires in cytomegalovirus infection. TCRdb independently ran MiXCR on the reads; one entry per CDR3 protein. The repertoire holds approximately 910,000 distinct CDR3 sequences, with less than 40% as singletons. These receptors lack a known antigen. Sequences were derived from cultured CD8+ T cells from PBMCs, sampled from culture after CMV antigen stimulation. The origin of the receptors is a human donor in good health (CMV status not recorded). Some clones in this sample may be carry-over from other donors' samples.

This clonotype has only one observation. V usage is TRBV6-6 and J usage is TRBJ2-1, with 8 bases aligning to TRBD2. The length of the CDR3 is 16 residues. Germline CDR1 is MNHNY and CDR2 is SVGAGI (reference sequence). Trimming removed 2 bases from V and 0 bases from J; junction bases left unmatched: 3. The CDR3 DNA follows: TGTGCCAGCAGTTACGAGCGGGGGAGCTCCTACAATGAGCAGTTCTTC. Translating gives CASSYERGSSYNEQFF.

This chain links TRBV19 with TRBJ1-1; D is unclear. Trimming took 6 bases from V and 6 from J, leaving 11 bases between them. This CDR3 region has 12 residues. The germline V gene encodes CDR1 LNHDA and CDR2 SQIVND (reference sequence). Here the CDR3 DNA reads TGTGCCAGTAGGTCAGGAAGGGCTGAAGCTTTCTTT. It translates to CASRSGRAEAFF. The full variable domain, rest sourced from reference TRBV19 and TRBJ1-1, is DGGITQSPKYLFRKEGQNVTLSCEQNLNHDAMYWYRQDPGQGLRLIYYSQIVNDFQKGDIAEGYSVSREKKESFPLTVTSAQKNPTAFYLCASRSGRAEAFFGQGTRLTVV.

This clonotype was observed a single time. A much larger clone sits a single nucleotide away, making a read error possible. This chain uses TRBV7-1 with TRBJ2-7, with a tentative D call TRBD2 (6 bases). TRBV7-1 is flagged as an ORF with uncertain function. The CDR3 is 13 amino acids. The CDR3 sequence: CASSKEGGYVQYV. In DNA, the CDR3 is TGTGCCAGCAGCAAGGAGGGCGGTTACGTGCAGTACGTC.

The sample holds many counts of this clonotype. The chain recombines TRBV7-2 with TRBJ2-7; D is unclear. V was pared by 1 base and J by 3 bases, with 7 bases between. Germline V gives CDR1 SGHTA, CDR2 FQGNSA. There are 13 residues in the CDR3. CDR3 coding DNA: TGTGCCAGCAGCTTAGTCCCTCTCTACGAGCAGTACGTC. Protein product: CASSLVPLYEQYV.

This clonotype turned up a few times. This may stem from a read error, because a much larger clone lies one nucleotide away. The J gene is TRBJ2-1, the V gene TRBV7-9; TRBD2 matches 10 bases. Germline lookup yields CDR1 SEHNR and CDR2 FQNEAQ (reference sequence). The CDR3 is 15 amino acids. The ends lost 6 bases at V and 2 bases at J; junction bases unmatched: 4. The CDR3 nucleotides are TGTGCCAGCAGTTTCACTAGCGGGGCCTACAATGAGCAGTTCTTC. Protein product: CASSFTSGAYNEQFF.

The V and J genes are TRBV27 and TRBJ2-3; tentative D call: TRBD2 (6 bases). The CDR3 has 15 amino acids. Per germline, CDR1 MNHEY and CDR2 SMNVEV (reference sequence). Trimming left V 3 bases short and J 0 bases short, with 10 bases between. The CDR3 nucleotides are TGTGCCAGCAGTTTTTTGGGGACTAGCACAGATACGCAGTATTTT. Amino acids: CASSFLGTSTDTQYF.

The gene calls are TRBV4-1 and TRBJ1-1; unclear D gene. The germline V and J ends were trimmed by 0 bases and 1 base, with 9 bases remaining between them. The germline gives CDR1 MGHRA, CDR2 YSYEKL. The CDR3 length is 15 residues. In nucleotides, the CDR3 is TGCGCCAGCAGCCAAGATGATAGAGGGAACACTGAAGCTTTCTTT. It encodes CASSQDDRGNTEAFF.

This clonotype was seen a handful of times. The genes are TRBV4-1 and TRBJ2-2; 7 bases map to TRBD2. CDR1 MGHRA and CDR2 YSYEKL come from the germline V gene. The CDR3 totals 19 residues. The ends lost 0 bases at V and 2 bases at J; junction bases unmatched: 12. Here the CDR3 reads CASSQDIPRLADNTGELFF. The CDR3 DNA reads TGCGCCAGCAGCCAAGACATCCCTAGGCTAGCGGATAACACCGGGGAGCTGTTTTTT.

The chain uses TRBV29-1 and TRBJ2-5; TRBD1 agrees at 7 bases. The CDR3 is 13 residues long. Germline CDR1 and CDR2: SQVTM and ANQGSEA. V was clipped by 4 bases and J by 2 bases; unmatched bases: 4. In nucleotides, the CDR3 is TGCAGCGTTGTGACAGGGTTGCAAGAGACCCAGTACTTC. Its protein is CSVVTGLQETQYF. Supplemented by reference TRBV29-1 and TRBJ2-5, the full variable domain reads SAVISQKPSRDICQRGTSLTIQCQVDSQVTMMFWYRQQPGQSLTLIATANQGSEATYESGFVIDKFPISRPNLTFSTLTVSNMSPEDSSIYLCSVVTGLQETQYFGPGTRLLVL.

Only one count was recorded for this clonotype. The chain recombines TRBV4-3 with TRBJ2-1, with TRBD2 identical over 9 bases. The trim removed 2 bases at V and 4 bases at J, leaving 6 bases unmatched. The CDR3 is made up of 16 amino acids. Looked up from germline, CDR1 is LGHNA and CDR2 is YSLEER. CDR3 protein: CASSQLELAGYNEQFF. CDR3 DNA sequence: TGCGCCAGCAGCCAATTGGAACTAGCGGGTTACAATGAGCAGTTCTTC.

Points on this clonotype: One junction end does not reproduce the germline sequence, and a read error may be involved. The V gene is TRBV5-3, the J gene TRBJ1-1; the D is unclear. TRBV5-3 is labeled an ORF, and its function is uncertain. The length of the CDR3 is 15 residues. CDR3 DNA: TGTGCCAGCAGCTTGCAATGGGTTCGAAGCACTGAAGCTTTCTTT. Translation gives CASSLQWVRSTEAFF.

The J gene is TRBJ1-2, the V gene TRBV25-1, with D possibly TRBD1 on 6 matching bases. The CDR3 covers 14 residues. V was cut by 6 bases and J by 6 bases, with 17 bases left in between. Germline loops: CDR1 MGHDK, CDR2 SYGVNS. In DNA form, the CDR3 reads TGTGCCAGCAGGGGAACAAACCCAGGGGATGGCTACACCTTC. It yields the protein CASRGTNPGDGYTF.

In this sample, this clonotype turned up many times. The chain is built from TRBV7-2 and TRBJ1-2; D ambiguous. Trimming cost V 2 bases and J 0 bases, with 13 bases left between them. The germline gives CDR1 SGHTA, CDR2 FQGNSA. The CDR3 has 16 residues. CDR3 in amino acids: CASSLNYPRANYGYTF. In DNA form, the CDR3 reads TGTGCCAGCAGCTTAAATTACCCAAGGGCTAACTATGGCTACACCTTC.

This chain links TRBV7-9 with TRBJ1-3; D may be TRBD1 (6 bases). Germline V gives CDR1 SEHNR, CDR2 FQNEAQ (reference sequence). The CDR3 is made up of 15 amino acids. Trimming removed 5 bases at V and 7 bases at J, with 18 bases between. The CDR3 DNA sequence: TGTGCCAGCAGCCTCACCGGGGGGGCGCGGAACACCATATATTTT. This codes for CASSLTGGARNTIYF.

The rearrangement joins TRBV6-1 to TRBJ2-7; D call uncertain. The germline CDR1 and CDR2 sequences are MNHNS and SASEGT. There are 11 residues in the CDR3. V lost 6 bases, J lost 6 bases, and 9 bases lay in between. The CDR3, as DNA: TGTGCCAGCAGAAACGGACCCGAGCAGTACGTC. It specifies CASRNGPEQYV.

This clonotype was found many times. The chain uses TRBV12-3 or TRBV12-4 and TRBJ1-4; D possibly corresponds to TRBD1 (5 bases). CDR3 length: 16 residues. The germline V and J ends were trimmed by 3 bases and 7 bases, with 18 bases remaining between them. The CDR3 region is CASSFDVGTFGEKLFF. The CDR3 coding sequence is TGTGCCAGCAGTTTTGACGTCGGGACGTTCGGTGAAAAACTGTTTTTT.

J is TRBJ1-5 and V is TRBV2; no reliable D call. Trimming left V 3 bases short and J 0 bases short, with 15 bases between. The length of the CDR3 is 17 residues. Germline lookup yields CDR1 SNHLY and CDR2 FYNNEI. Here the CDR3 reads CASSDVGNPNSNQPQHF. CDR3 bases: TGTGCCAGCAGTGATGTCGGGAATCCTAATAGCAATCAGCCCCAGCATTTT.

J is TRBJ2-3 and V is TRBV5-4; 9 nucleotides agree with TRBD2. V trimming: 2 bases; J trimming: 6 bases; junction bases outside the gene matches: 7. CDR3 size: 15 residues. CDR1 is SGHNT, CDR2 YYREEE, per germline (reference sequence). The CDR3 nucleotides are TGTGCCAGCAGCTTAGGCGGGGGGGTTCATGATACGCAGTATTTT. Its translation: CASSLGGGVHDTQYF.

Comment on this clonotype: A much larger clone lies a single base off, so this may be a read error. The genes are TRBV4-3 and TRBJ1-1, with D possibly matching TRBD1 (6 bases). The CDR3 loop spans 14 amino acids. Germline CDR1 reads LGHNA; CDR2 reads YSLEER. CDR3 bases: TGCGCCAACAGCCAAGTCCAGACAGGCGGTGAAGCTTTCTTT. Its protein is CANSQVQTGGEAFF.

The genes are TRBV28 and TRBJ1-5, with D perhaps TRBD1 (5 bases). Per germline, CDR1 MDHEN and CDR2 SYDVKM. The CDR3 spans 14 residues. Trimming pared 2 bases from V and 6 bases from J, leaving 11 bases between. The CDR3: CASSLPGNAQPQHF. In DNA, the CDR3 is TGTGCCAGCAGTTTACCAGGGAATGCTCAGCCCCAGCATTTT.

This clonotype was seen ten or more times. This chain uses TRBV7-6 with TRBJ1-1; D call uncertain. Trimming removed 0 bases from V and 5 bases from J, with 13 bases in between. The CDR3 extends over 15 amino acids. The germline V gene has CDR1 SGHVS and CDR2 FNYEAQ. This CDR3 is CASSLANVRWTEAFF. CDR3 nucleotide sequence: TGTGCCAGCAGCTTAGCGAACGTTCGATGGACTGAAGCTTTCTTT.

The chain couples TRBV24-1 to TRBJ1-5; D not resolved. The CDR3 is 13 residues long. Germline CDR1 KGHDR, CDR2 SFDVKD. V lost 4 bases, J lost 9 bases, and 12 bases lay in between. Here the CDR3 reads CATSDSLKGPQHF. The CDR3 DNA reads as TGTGCCACCAGTGACTCCTTAAAGGGGCCCCAGCATTTT.

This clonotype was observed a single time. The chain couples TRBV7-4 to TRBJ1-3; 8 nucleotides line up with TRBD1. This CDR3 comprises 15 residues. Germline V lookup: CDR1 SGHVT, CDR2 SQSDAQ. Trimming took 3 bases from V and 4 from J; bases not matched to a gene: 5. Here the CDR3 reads CASSFDRGDGNTIYF. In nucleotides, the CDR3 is TGTGCCAGCAGCTTCGACAGGGGCGACGGAAACACCATATATTTT.